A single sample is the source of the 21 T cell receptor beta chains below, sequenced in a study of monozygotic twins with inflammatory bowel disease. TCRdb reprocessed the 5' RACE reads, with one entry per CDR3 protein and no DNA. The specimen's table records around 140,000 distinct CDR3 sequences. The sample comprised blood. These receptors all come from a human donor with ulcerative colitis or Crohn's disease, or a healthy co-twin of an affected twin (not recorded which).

CDR3 protein: CASSLAFIQEQFF. The genes are TRBV5-5 and TRBJ2-1. The CDR3 runs 13 residues. Germline CDR1 reads SGHKS; CDR2 reads YYEKEE (reference sequence).

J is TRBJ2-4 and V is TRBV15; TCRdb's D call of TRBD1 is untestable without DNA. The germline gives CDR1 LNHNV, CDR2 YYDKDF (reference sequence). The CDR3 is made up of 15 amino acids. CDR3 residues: CATSRDQGAGSIQYF.

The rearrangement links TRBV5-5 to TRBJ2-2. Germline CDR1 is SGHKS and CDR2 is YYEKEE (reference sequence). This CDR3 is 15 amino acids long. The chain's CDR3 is CASSFDPRNTGELFF. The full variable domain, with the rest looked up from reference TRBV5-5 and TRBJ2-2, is DAGVTQSPTHLIKTRGQQVTLRCSPISGHKSVSWYQQVLGQGPQFIFQYYEKEERGRGNFPDRFSARQFPNYSSELNVNALLLGDSALYLCASSFDPRNTGELFFGEGSRLTVL.

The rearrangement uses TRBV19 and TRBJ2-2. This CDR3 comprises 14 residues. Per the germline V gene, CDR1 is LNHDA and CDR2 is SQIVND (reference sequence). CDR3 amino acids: CASTLGAVAGELFF.

CDR3 in amino acids: CASSPRDRVPGEAFF. The genes are TRBV18 and TRBJ1-1; the TRBD1 assignment by TCRdb is unverifiable without DNA. CDR1 KGHSH and CDR2 LQKENI come from the germline V gene. The CDR3 extends over 15 amino acids. Drawing the rest from reference TRBV18 and TRBJ1-1, the complete variable domain is NAGVMQNPRHLVRRRGQEARLRCSPMKGHSHVYWYRQLPEEGLKFMVYLQKENIIDESGMPKERFSAEFPKEGPSILRIQQVVRGDSAAYFCASSPRDRVPGEAFFGQGTRLTVV.

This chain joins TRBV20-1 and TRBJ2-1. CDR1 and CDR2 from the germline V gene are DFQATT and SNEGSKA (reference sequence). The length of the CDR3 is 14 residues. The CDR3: CSAKAGRTYNEQFF.

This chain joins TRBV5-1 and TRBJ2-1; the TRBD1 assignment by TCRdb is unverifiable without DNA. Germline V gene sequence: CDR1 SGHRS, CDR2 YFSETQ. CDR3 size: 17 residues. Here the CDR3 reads CASSRQGGGKYGNEQFF.

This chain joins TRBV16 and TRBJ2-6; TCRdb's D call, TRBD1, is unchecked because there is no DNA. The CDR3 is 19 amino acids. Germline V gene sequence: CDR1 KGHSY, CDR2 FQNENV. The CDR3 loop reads CASSQASTGLSAGANVLTF. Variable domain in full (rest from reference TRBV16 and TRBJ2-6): GEEVAQTPKHLVRGEGQKAKLYCAPIKGHSYVFWYQQVLKNEFKFLISFQNENVFDETGMPKERFSAKCLPNSPCSLEIQATKLEDSAVYFCASSQASTGLSAGANVLTFGAGSRLTVL.

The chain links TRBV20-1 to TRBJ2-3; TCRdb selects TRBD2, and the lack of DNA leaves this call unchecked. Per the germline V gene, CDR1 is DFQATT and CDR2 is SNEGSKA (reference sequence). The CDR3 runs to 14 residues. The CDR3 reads CSARSGKSTDTQYF.

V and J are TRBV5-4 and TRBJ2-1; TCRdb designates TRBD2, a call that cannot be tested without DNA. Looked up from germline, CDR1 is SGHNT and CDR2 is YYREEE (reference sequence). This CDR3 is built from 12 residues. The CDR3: CASSGTSGAKFF.

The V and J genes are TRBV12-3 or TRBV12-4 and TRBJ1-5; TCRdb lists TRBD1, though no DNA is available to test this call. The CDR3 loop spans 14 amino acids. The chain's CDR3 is CASSSGGSDQPQHF.

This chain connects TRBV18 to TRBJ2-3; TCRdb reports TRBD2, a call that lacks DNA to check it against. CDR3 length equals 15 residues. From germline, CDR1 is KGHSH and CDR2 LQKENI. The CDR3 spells CASSRGNGRRDTQYF.

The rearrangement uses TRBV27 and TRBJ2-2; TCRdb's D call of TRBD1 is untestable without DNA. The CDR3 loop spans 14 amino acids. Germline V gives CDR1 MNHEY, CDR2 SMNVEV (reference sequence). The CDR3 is CASRGAGRTGELFF.

This chain's CDR3 is CASSFPGLYGYTF. This sequence joins TRBV5-4 and TRBJ1-2; TCRdb's D call of TRBD1 is untestable without DNA. This CDR3 comprises 13 residues. The germline V gene encodes CDR1 SGHNT and CDR2 YYREEE (reference sequence).

CDR3 protein: CVCWSGRAHNEQFF. The chain joins TRBV27 to TRBJ2-1. This CDR3 is built from 14 residues. Germline values: CDR1 MNHEY, CDR2 SMNVEV (reference sequence).

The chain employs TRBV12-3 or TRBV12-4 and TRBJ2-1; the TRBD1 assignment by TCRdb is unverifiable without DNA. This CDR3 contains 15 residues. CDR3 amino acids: CASTGLRGTYNEQFF.

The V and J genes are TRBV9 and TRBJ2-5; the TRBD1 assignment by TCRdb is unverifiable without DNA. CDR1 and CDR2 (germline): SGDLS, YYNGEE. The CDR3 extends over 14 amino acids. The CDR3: CASSAADRGETQYF. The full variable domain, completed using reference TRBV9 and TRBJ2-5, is DSGVTQTPKHLITATGQRVTLRCSPRSGDLSVYWYQQSLDQGLQFLIQYYNGEERAKGNILERFSAQQFPDLHSELNLSSLELGDSALYFCASSAADRGETQYFGPGTRLLVL.

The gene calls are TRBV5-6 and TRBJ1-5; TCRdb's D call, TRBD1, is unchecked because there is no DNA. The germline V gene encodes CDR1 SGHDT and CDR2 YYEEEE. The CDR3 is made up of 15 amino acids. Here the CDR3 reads CASSTTGGGNQPQHF.

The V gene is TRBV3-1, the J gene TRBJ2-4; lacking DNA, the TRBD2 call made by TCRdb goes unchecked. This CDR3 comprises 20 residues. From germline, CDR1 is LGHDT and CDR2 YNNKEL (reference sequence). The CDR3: CASSQDLRLAGDGSKNIQYF.

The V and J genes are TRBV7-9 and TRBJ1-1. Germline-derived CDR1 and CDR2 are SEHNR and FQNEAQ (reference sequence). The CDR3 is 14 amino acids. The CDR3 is CASSSHWGNTEAFF.

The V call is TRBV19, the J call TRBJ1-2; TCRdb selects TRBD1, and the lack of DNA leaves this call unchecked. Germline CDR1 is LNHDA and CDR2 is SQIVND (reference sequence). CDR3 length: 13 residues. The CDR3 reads CATSTPGGNGYTF.